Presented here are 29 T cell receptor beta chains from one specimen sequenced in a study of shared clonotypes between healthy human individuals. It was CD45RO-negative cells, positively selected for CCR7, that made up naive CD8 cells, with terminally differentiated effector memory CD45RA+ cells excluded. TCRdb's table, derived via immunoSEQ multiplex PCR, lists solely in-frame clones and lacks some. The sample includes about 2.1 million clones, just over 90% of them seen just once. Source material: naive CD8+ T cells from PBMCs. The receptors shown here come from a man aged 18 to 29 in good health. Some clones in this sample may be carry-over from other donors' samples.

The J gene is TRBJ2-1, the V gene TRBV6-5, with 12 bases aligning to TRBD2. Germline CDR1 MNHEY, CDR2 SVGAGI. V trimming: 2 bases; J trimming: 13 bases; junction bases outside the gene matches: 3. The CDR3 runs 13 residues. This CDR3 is CASSYLAGGPQFF. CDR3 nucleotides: TGTGCCAGCAGTTACCTAGCGGGAGGGCCTCAGTTCTTC.

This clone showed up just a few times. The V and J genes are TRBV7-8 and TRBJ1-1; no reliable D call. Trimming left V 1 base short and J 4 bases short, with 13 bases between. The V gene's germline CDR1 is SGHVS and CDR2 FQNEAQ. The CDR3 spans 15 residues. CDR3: CASSLGFGSGTEAFF. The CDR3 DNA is TGTGCCAGCAGCTTAGGATTTGGGTCGGGCACTGAAGCTTTCTTT.

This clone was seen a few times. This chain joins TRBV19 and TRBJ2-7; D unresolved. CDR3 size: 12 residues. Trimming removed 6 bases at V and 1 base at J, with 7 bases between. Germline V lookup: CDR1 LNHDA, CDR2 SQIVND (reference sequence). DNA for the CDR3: TGTGCCAGTAGGGGTCTTTCCTACGAGCAGTACTTC. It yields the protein CASRGLSYEQYF.

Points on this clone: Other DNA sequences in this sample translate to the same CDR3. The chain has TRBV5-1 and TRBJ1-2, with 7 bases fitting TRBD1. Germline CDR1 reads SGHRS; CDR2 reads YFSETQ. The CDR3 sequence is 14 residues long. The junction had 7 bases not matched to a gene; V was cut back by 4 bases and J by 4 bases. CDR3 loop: CASSLGTAIYGYTF. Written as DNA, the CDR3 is TGCGCCAGCAGCCTAGGGACAGCGATCTATGGCTACACCTTC.

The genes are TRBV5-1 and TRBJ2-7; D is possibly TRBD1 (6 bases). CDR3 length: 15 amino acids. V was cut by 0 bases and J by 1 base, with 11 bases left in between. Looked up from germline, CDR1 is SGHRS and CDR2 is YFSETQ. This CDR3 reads CASSLVQGRSYEQYF. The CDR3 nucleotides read TGCGCCAGCAGCTTGGTACAGGGTCGGTCCTACGAGCAGTACTTC.

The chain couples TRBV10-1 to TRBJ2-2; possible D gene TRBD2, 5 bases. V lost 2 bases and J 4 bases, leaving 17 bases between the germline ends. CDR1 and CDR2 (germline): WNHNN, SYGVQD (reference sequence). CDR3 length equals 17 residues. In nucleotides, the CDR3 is TGCGCCAGCAGTGAGAACCCCCCGGAGGATATCACCGGGGAGCTGTTTTTT. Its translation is CASSENPPEDITGELFF.

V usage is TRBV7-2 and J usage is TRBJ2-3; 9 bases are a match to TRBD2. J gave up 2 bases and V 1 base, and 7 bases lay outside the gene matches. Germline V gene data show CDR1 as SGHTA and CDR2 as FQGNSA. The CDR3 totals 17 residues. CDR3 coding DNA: TGTGCCAGCAGCTTAGATGCTAGCGGGATTAACACAGATACGCAGTATTTT. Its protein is CASSLDASGINTDTQYF.

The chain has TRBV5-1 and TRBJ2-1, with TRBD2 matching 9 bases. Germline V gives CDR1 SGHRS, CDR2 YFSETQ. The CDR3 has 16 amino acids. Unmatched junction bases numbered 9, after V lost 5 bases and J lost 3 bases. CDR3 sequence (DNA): TGCGCCAGCAGATCTGGCGGGAGGGGAATCTACAATGAGCAGTTCTTC. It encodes CASRSGGRGIYNEQFF. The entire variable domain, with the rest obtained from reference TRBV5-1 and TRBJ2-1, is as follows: KAGVTQTPRYLIKTRGQQVTLSCSPISGHRSVSWYQQTPGQGLQFLFEYFSETQRNKGNFPGRFSGRQFSNSRSEMNVSTLELGDSALYLCASRSGGRGIYNEQFFGPGTRLTVL.

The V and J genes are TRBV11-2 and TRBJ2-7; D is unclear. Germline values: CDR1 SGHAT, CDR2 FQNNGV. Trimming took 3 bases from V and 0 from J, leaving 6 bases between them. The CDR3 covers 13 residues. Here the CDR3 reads CASSFSNSYEQYF. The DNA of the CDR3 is TGTGCCAGCAGCTTTTCAAACTCCTACGAGCAGTACTTC.

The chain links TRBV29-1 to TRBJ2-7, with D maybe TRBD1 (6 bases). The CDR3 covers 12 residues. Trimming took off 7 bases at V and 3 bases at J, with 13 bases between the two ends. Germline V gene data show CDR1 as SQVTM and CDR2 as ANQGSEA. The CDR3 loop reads CSAGTGIYEQYF. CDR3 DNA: TGCAGCGCCGGAACAGGGATCTACGAGCAGTACTTC.

For the CDR3, the DNA is TGTGCCAGCAGCTTAGACCCAGGGAGTAGCTCCTACAATGAGCAGTTCTTC. This encodes CASSLDPGSSSYNEQFF. The chain couples TRBV11-2 to TRBJ2-1, with D tentatively TRBD1 or TRBD2 (5 bases each). V was shortened by 0 bases and J by 0 bases, with 12 bases between the two germline ends. The CDR3 length is 17 residues. The germline CDR1 and CDR2 sequences are SGHAT and FQNNGV.

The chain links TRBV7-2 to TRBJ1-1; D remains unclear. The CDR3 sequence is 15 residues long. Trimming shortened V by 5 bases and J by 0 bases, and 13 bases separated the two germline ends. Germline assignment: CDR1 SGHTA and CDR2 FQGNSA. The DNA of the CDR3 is TGTGCCAGCAGCCGATTGGACGGATTGAACACTGAAGCTTTCTTT. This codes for CASSRLDGLNTEAFF.

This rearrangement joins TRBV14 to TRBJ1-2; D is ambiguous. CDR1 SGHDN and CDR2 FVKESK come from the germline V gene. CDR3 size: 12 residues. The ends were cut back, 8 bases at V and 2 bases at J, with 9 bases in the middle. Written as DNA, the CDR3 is TGTGCCAGCGAGGGAAAAAACTATGGCTACACCTTC. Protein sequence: CASEGKNYGYTF.

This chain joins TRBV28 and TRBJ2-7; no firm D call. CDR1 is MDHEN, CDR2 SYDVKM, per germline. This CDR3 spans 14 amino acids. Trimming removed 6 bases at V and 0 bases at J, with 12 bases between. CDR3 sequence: CASSRRLSSYEQYF. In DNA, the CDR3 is TGTGCCAGCAGCCGGCGGTTGAGCTCCTACGAGCAGTACTTC.

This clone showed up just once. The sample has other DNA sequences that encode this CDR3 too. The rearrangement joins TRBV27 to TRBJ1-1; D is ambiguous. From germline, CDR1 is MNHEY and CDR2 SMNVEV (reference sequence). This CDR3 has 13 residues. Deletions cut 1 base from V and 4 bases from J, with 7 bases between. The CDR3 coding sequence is TGTGCCAGCAGTTTATTCCTGGGCACTGAAGCTTTCTTT. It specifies CASSLFLGTEAFF.

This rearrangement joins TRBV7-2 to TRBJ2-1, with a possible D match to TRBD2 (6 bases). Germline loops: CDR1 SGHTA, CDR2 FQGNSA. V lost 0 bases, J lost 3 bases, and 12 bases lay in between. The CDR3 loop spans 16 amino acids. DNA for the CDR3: TGTGCCAGCAGCTTAGCAGCGGGTACCTACTACAATGAGCAGTTCTTC. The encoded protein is CASSLAAGTYYNEQFF.

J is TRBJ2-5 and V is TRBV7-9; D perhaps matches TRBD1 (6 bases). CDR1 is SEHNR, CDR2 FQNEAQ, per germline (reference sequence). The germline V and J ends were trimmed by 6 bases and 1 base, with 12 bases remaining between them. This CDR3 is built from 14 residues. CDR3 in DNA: TGTGCCAGCAGTCAAGACAGGCTCCAAGAGACCCAGTACTTC. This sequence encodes CASSQDRLQETQYF.

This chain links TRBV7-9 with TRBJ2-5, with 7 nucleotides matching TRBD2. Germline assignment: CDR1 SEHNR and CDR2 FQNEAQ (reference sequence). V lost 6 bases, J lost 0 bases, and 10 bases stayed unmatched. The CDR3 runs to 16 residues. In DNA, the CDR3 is TGTGCCAGCAGTCTGGACGGGACTACGAACCAAGAGACCCAGTACTTC. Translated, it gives CASSLDGTTNQETQYF. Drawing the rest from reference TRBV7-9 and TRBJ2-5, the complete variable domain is DTGVSQNPRHKITKRGQNVTFRCDPISEHNRLYWYRQTLGQGPEFLTYFQNEAQLEKSRLLSDRFSAERPKGSFSTLEIQRTEQGDSAMYLCASSLDGTTNQETQYFGPGTRLLVL.

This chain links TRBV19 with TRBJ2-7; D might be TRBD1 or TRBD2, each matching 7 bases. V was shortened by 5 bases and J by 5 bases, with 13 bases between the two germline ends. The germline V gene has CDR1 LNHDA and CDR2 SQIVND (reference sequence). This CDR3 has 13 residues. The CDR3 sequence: CASSVQGRDEQYF. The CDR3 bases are TGTGCCAGTAGTGTACAGGGGAGGGACGAGCAGTACTTC.

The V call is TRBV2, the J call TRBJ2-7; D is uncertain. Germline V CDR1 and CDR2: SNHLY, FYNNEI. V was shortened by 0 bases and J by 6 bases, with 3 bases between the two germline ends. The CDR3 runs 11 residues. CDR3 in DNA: TGTGCCAGCAGTGAAGCTCCCGAGCAGTACTTC. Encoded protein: CASSEAPEQYF.

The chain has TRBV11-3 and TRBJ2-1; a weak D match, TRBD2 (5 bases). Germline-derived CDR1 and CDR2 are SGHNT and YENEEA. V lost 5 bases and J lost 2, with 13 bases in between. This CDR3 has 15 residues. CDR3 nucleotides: TGTGCCAGCAGCCCCGGGAAACAAGCCTACAATGAGCAGTTCTTC. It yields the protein CASSPGKQAYNEQFF. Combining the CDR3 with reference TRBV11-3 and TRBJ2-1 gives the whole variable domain EAGVVQSPRYKIIEKKQPVAFWCNPISGHNTLYWYLQNLGQGPELLIRYENEEAVDDSQLPKDRFSAERLKGVDSTLKIQPAELGDSAVYLCASSPGKQAYNEQFFGPGTRLTVL.

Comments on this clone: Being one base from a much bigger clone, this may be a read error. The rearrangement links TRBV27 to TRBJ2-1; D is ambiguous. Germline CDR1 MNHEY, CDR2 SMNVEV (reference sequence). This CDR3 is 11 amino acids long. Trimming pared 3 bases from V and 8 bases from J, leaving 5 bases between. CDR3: CASSFYDEQFF. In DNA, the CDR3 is TGTGCCAGCAGTTTTTACGATGAGCAGTTCTTC.

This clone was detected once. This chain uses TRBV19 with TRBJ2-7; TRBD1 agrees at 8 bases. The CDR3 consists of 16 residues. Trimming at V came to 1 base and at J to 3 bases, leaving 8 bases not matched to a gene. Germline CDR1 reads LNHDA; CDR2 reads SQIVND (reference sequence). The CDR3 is CASSIGPRGQVYEQYF. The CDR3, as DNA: TGTGCCAGTAGTATAGGGCCGCGGGGACAGGTCTACGAGCAGTACTTC. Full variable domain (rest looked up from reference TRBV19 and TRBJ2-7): DGGITQSPKYLFRKEGQNVTLSCEQNLNHDAMYWYRQDPGQGLRLIYYSQIVNDFQKGDIAEGYSVSREKKESFPLTVTSAQKNPTAFYLCASSIGPRGQVYEQYFGPGTRLTVT.

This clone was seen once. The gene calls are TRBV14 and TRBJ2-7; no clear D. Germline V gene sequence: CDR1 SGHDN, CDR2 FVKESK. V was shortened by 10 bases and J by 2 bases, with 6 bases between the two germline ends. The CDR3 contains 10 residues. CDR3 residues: CATQAYEQYF. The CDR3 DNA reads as TGTGCCACTCAAGCCTACGAGCAGTACTTC.

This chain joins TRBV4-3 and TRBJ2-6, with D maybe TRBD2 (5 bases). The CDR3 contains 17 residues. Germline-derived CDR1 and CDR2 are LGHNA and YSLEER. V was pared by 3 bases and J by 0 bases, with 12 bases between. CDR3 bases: TGCGCCAGCAGCCATGAAGGGAGCTCCTCTGGGGCCAACGTCCTGACTTTC. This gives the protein CASSHEGSSSGANVLTF.

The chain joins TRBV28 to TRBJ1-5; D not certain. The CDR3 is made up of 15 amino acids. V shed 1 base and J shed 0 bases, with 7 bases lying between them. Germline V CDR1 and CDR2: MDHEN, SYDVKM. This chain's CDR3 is CASSLFRTSNQPQHF. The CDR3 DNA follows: TGTGCCAGCAGTTTATTCCGAACTAGCAATCAGCCCCAGCATTTT.

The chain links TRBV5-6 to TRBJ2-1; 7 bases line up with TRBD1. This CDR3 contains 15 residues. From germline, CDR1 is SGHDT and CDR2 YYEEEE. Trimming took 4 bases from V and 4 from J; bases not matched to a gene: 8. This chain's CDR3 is CASSRGQSQYNEQFF. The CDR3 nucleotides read TGTGCCAGCAGCCGGGGACAGAGCCAATACAATGAGCAGTTCTTC. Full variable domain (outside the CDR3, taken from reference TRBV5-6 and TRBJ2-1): DAGVTQSPTHLIKTRGQQVTLRCSPKSGHDTVSWYQQALGQGPQFIFQYYEEEERQRGNFPDRFSGHQFPNYSSELNVNALLLGDSALYLCASSRGQSQYNEQFFGPGTRLTVL.

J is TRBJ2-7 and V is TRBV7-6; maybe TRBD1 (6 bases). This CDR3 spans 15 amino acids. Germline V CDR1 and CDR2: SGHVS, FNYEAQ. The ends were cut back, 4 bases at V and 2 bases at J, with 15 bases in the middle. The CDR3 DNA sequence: TGTGCCAGCAGCTCGACAGGTGGCCCTACCTACGAGCAGTACTTC. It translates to CASSSTGGPTYEQYF.

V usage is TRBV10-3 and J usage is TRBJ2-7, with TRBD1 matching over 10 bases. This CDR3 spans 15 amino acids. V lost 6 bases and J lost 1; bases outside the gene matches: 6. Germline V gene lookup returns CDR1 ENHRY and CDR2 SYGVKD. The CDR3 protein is CAISIRDRGSYEQYF. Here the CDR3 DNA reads TGTGCCATCAGCATCCGGGACAGGGGTTCCTACGAGCAGTACTTC.